The 30 T cell receptor beta chains below were found in one sample sequenced in a study of shared clonotypes between healthy human individuals. TCRdb keeps only in-frame clones here, not all; method: immunoSEQ multiplex PCR. The table shows roughly 720,000 clones, with 90% occurring only once. The specimen was memory CD8+ T cells from PBMCs. Subset denoted: CD45RO+ cells pooled with CCR7-negative TemRA cells. All receptors come from a man younger than 35 in good health. Some clones in this sample may be carry-over from other donors' samples.

This chain links TRBV27 with TRBJ1-5, with D unresolved. The CDR3 spans 13 residues. V was clipped by 0 bases and J by 6 bases, with 6 bases between them. CDR1 MNHEY and CDR2 SMNVEV come from the germline V gene (reference sequence). CDR3 sequence: CASSLSKGQPQHF. The CDR3 bases are TGTGCCAGCAGTTTATCTAAGGGTCAGCCCCAGCATTTT.

A remark on this clone: The identical CDR3 is also encoded by other nucleotide sequences in the sample. This rearrangement joins TRBV7-9 to TRBJ2-1, with D unclear. The CDR3 length is 11 residues. Between the trimmed V and J ends, which lost 1 base and 7 bases, there was a span of 2 bases. Germline CDR1 is SEHNR and CDR2 is FQNEAQ (reference sequence). The CDR3 bases are TGTGCCAGCAGCTTAGTGAATGAGCAGTTCTTC. This sequence encodes CASSLVNEQFF.

The chain is built from TRBV4-1 and TRBJ2-7; the D gene is possibly TRBD1 (6 bases). Germline-derived CDR1 and CDR2 are MGHRA and YSYEKL. CDR3 length equals 15 residues. The V and J ends lost 0 bases and 2 bases respectively, with 11 bases between them. The DNA for the CDR3 is TGCGCCAGCAGCCAAGATGGGACACCCACCTACGAGCAGTACTTC. Amino acids: CASSQDGTPTYEQYF.

The chain uses TRBV9 and TRBJ2-3, with D hard to call. The CDR3 is made up of 16 amino acids. V was clipped by 3 bases and J by 0 bases, with 14 bases between them. The germline V gene encodes CDR1 SGDLS and CDR2 YYNGEE. In DNA form, the CDR3 reads TGTGCCAGCAGCGAGCCTTTGGCAGCTAGCACAGATACGCAGTATTTT. The encoded protein is CASSEPLAASTDTQYF. Together with reference TRBV9 and TRBJ2-3, the CDR3 gives the full variable domain: DSGVTQTPKHLITATGQRVTLRCSPRSGDLSVYWYQQSLDQGLQFLIQYYNGEERAKGNILERFSAQQFPDLHSELNLSSLELGDSALYFCASSEPLAASTDTQYFGPGTRLTVL.

The rearrangement links TRBV6-6 to TRBJ1-1, with D uncertain. The CDR3 is made up of 14 amino acids. Looked up from germline, CDR1 is MNHNY and CDR2 is SVGAGI (reference sequence). V was clipped by 0 bases and J by 4 bases, with 9 bases between them. The CDR3 DNA reads TGTGCCAGCAGTTACTCGAGGGTCGCCACTGAAGCTTTCTTT. Translated: CASSYSRVATEAFF.

This chain joins TRBV11-2 and TRBJ2-7; D might be TRBD1 or TRBD2, each matching 5 bases. Trimming left V 5 bases short and J 0 bases short, with 14 bases between. CDR3 length: 15 residues. CDR1 is SGHAT, CDR2 FQNNGV, per germline. CDR3 sequence reads: CASSQSTGPSYEQYF. The CDR3 DNA follows: TGTGCCAGCAGCCAGTCGACGGGGCCCTCCTACGAGCAGTACTTC.

This clone was seen only once. This chain uses TRBV15 with TRBJ1-4; no clear D gene. Trimming took off 3 bases at V and 2 bases at J, with 16 bases between the two ends. Germline V gene sequence: CDR1 LNHNV, CDR2 YYDKDF (reference sequence). This CDR3 has 17 residues. CDR3: CATSSVRTRATNEKLFF. The CDR3, as DNA: TGTGCCACCAGCAGTGTAAGGACTCGAGCGACTAATGAAAAACTGTTTTTT.

The J gene is TRBJ2-7, the V gene TRBV10-1; possible D gene TRBD2, 5 bases. CDR3 size: 13 residues. In germline, CDR1 is WNHNN, CDR2 SYGVQD (reference sequence). V was clipped by 3 bases and J by 1 base, with 7 bases between them. CDR3 DNA sequence: TGCGCCAGCAGTGATGGGAGTTCCTACGAGCAGTACTTC. This gives the protein CASSDGSSYEQYF.

The chain couples TRBV7-8 to TRBJ1-5; maybe TRBD1 (6 bases). The CDR3 is 15 amino acids. The germline gives CDR1 SGHVS, CDR2 FQNEAQ. Trimming stripped 4 bases from V and 7 bases from J, with 17 bases between. In DNA, the CDR3 is TGTGCCAGCAGCTCCACGGACAGAAGAGGACAGCCCCAGCATTTT. Encoded protein: CASSSTDRRGQPQHF.

The genes are TRBV7-8 and TRBJ2-1; 12 bases align to TRBD2. Unmatched junction bases numbered 5, after V lost 1 base and J lost 7 bases. The CDR3 loop spans 16 amino acids. Per the germline V gene, CDR1 is SGHVS and CDR2 is FQNEAQ. CDR3 in amino acids: CASSLVSTSGGNEQFF. CDR3 in DNA: TGTGCCAGCAGCTTAGTTTCCACTAGCGGGGGGAATGAGCAGTTCTTC.

This chain links TRBV4-1 with TRBJ1-1; D unresolved. The germline V gene has CDR1 MGHRA and CDR2 YSYEKL. This CDR3 has 14 amino acids. V was shortened by 4 bases and J by 0 bases, with 9 bases between the two germline ends. The CDR3 bases are TGCGCCAGCAGCCCAGAGGCAGTGAACACTGAAGCTTTCTTT. Protein: CASSPEAVNTEAFF.

The chain is built from TRBV2 and TRBJ1-2, with 8 bases that match TRBD1. Germline lookup yields CDR1 SNHLY and CDR2 FYNNEI. The CDR3 consists of 14 residues. After removal of 3 bases from V and 7 bases from J, the junction contained 7 bases not matched to a gene. The CDR3 region is CASSEDRERIGYTF. DNA for the CDR3: TGTGCCAGCAGTGAGGACAGGGAGAGGATTGGCTACACCTTC.

V usage is TRBV7-9 and J usage is TRBJ1-2; D gene unclear. The germline V and J ends were trimmed by 3 bases and 4 bases, with 12 bases remaining between them. CDR1 and CDR2 (germline): SEHNR, FQNEAQ (reference sequence). This CDR3 contains 14 residues. Written as DNA, the CDR3 is TGTGCCAGCAGCTTTAACGAGGTGATCTATGGCTACACCTTC. Encoded protein: CASSFNEVIYGYTF.

The V call is TRBV5-1, the J call TRBJ2-5; TRBD2 matches at 11 bases. The length of the CDR3 is 17 residues. The trim removed 4 bases at V and 5 bases at J, leaving 13 bases unmatched. Germline-derived CDR1 and CDR2 are SGHRS and YFSETQ. The CDR3 DNA reads as TGCGCCAGCAGCACGGGACTAGCGGTAACTTTGGGGGAGACCCAGTACTTC. Its translation is CASSTGLAVTLGETQYF.

This CDR3 is CASSFHSGAWGSYEQYF. As DNA, the CDR3 is TGTGCCAGTAGTTTTCATTCGGGGGCCTGGGGCTCCTACGAGCAGTACTTC. J is TRBJ2-7 and V is TRBV19; D tentatively reads TRBD1 or TRBD2 (6 bases each). V was pared by 5 bases and J by 0 bases, with 20 bases between. The germline V gene encodes CDR1 LNHDA and CDR2 SQIVND (reference sequence). CDR3 length: 17 amino acids.

The chain couples TRBV7-3 to TRBJ2-3; unclear D gene. The V gene's germline CDR1 is SGHTA and CDR2 FQGTGA. Trimming took 5 bases from V and 5 from J, leaving 14 bases between them. CDR3 length: 14 amino acids. The CDR3 nucleotides read TGTGCCAGCAGCCTAGGCAATCACGGAGATACGCAGTATTTT. This encodes CASSLGNHGDTQYF.

V and J are TRBV5-6 and TRBJ1-2, with TRBD1 matching over 8 bases. The CDR3 is made up of 16 amino acids. Germline CDR1 and CDR2: SGHDT and YYEEEE. V was clipped by 4 bases and J by 5 bases; unmatched bases: 13. CDR3 nucleotides: TGTGCCAGCAGCCCCCCCCCACAGGGGGAGGGTTATGGCTACACCTTC. As protein: CASSPPPQGEGYGYTF.

The chain has TRBV9 and TRBJ2-7, with D tentatively TRBD1 (6 bases). CDR3 length: 14 amino acids. The V end was cut by 4 bases, the J end by 6 bases, with 17 bases between. The V gene's germline CDR1 is SGDLS and CDR2 YYNGEE. As DNA, the CDR3 is TGTGCCAGCAGCCGCGGACAGAGTGCCATCGAGCAGTACTTC. Its protein product is CASSRGQSAIEQYF.

The chain couples TRBV11-2 to TRBJ2-3, with 9 bases that match TRBD2. The germline V gene has CDR1 SGHAT and CDR2 FQNNGV. The V and J ends lost 1 base and 4 bases, in that order; junction bases with no gene match: 6. The length of the CDR3 is 16 residues. The CDR3 loop is CASSLVISGGPDTQYF. CDR3 DNA: TGTGCCAGCAGCTTAGTAATTAGCGGGGGACCAGATACGCAGTATTTT.

The chain links TRBV6-5 to TRBJ1-1; D ambiguous. V was pared by 11 bases and J by 5 bases, with 24 bases between. The CDR3 has 15 amino acids. In germline, CDR1 is MNHEY, CDR2 SVGAGI. For the CDR3, the DNA is TGTGCCGGCTACCTCACGACACCCTCGGGAACTGAAGCTTTCTTT. Amino acids: CAGYLTTPSGTEAFF.

V usage is TRBV11-2 and J usage is TRBJ2-1, with TRBD1 as a possible D gene (6 bases). The CDR3 covers 16 residues. Germline CDR1 and CDR2: SGHAT and FQNNGV. Deletions cut 0 bases from V and 9 bases from J, with 18 bases between. CDR3 residues: CASSLEWTAGAGEQFF. DNA for the CDR3: TGTGCCAGCAGCTTAGAATGGACGGCAGGGGCCGGTGAGCAGTTCTTC.

This clone appeared once. This chain's CDR3 is CASSLVGTNNEQFF. CDR3 bases: TGTGCCAGCAGCTTGGTGGGGACTAACAATGAGCAGTTCTTC. V usage is TRBV5-4 and J usage is TRBJ2-1; TRBD2 agrees at 7 bases. This CDR3 region has 14 residues. V shed 0 bases, J shed 5 bases, and the junction held 2 bases outside the gene matches. Germline assignment: CDR1 SGHNT and CDR2 YYREEE (reference sequence).

V gene TRBV5-4 combines with J gene TRBJ1-2; TRBD1 might be the D (6 bases). Germline CDR1 and CDR2: SGHNT and YYREEE (reference sequence). Trimming cost V 4 bases and J 3 bases, with 13 bases left between them. The CDR3 runs 14 residues. CDR3 sequence: CASSVQGYHYGYTF. As DNA, the CDR3 is TGTGCCAGCAGCGTACAGGGATATCACTATGGCTACACCTTC.

The rearrangement uses TRBV28 and TRBJ2-7; unclear D gene. This CDR3 has 16 residues. V lost 2 bases and J 3 bases, leaving 17 bases between the germline ends. Germline V lookup: CDR1 MDHEN, CDR2 SYDVKM. The CDR3 sequence is CASSLIPRTEDYEQYF. The CDR3 region has the DNA TGTGCCAGCAGTTTAATCCCTCGGACCGAAGACTACGAGCAGTACTTC.

The chain links TRBV28 to TRBJ2-1, with 11 bases matching TRBD2. Germline values: CDR1 MDHEN, CDR2 SYDVKM. CDR3 length equals 18 residues. V was clipped by 2 bases and J by 3 bases; unmatched bases: 9. The CDR3 loop reads CASSLVGRTSGFYNEQFF. The CDR3, as DNA: TGTGCCAGCAGTTTAGTTGGGCGGACTAGCGGGTTCTACAATGAGCAGTTCTTC. The variable domain in full, with the rest retrieved from reference TRBV28 and TRBJ2-1, is DVKVTQSSRYLVKRTGEKVFLECVQDMDHENMFWYRQDPGLGLRLIYFSYDVKMKEKGDIPEGYSVSREKKERFSLILESASTNQTSMYLCASSLVGRTSGFYNEQFFGPGTRLTVL.

V and J are TRBV20-1 and TRBJ2-7; D remains unclear. The CDR3 runs to 10 residues. Trimming stripped 3 bases from V and 7 bases from J, with 7 bases between. CDR1 DFQATT and CDR2 SNEGSKA come from the germline V gene (reference sequence). CDR3 coding DNA: TGCAGTGCTAGGATCGGAGAGCAGTACTTC. It is translated as CSARIGEQYF.

J is TRBJ2-7 and V is TRBV28; no reliable D call. Germline CDR1 MDHEN, CDR2 SYDVKM. V was trimmed by 2 bases and J by 4 bases, leaving 6 bases between them. This CDR3 region has 12 residues. The CDR3 DNA is TGTGCCAGCAGTTTAGTCAGGTACGAGCAGTACTTC. Translated: CASSLVRYEQYF.

This clone was seen a few times. The rearrangement links TRBV11-2 to TRBJ2-5, with D perhaps matching TRBD1 or TRBD2 (5 bases each). The J call is in doubt because the DNA end fits TRBJ2-7 better. This CDR3 comprises 14 residues. Germline CDR1 SGHAT, CDR2 FQNNGV. The CDR3 loop reads CASGGTGKWLEQYF. CDR3 sequence (DNA): TGTGCCAGCGGGGGAACGGGAAAGTGGCTCGAGCAGTACTTC.

The rearrangement links TRBV27 to TRBJ2-3; 12 positions agree with TRBD1. The V segment lost 4 bases and the J segment 6 bases; nucleotides outside the gene matches: 2. This CDR3 has 14 residues. From germline, CDR1 is MNHEY and CDR2 SMNVEV (reference sequence). This CDR3 is CASSSGQGADTQYF. Here the CDR3 DNA reads TGTGCCAGCAGTTCGGGACAGGGGGCCGATACGCAGTATTTT.

This sequence joins TRBV7-2 and TRBJ2-7; D gene uncertain. The CDR3 is 17 amino acids. The V end lost 0 bases, the J end lost 3 bases, and 18 bases lay between the germline ends. Germline V gene lookup returns CDR1 SGHTA and CDR2 FQGNSA. The CDR3 sequence is CASSLAGTIAWDYEQYF. In nucleotides, the CDR3 is TGTGCCAGCAGCTTAGCGGGCACCATTGCCTGGGACTACGAGCAGTACTTC.